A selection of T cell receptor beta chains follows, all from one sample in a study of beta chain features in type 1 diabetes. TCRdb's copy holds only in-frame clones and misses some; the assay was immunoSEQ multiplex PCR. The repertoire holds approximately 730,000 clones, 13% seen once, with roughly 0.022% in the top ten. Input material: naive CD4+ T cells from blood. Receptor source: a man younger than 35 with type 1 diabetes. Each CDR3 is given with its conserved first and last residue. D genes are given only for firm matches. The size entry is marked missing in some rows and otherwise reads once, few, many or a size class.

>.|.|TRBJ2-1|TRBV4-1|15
TGCGCCAGCAGCCAAGATAGGGTCGGGACTTATGAGCAGTTCTTC
CASSQDRVGTYEQFF
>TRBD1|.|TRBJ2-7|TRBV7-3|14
TGTGCCAGCAGCCCCGGGACAGGGTCCTACGAGCAGTACTTC
CASSPGTGSYEQYF
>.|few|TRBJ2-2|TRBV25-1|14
TGTGCCAGCAGTGAGACGGTGAACACCGGGGAGCTGTTTTTT
CASSETVNTGELFF
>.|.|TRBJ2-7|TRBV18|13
TGTGCCAGCTCACCGGGGATGGGCCCCGAGCAGTACTTC
CASSPGMGPEQYF
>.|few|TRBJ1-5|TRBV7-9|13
TGTGCCAGCAGTCAAAATACAGATCAGCCCCAGCATTTT
CASSQNTDQPQHF
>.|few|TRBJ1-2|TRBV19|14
TGTGCCAGTACTACGACATCAGCCATGGGAGGCTACACCTTC
CASTTTSAMGGYTF
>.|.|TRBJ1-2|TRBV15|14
TGTGCCACCAGCACTACACACAGGTCCCCTGGCTACACCTTC
CATSTTHRSPGYTF
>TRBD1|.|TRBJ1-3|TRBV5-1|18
TGCGCCAGCAGCTTGGGGCCCGGGACAGCGTCCTCTGGAAACACCATATATTTT
CASSLGPGTASSGNTIYF
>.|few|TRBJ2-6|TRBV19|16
TGTGCCAGTAGTATTGAGGGGGGAACTGGGGCCAACGTCCTGACTTTC
CASSIEGGTGANVLTF
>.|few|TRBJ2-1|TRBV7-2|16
TGTGCCAGCAGCTTAGTAGGTGCCATAGGGAGCAATGAGCAGTTCTTC
CASSLVGAIGSNEQFF
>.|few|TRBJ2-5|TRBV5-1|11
TGCGCCAGCAGCTTCGAGGAGACCCAGTACTTC
CASSFEETQYF
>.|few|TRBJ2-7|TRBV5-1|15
TGCGCCAGCAGCGCTCTAGGACACAGCTCCTACGAGCAGTACTTC
CASSALGHSSYEQYF
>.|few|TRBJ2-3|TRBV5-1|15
TGCGCCAGCAGCTTCGGAGACAGCGGCACAGATACGCAGTATTTT
CASSFGDSGTDTQYF
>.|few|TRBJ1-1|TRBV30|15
TGTGCCTGGAGTGTTTCGTCTGAGGGGAGGACTGAAGCTTTCTTT
CAWSVSSEGRTEAFF
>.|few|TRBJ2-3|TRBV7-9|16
TGTGCCAGCAGCCCCCGGGGCACCGCTAGCACAGATACGCAGTATTTT
CASSPRGTASTDTQYF
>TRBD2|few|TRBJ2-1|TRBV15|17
TGTGCCACCAGCAGGGGGACTAGCGGGATCCTCTACAATGAGCAGTTCTTC
CATSRGTSGILYNEQFF
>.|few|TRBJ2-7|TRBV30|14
TGTGCCTGGAGTGGGAGGGGCCGCGAGTACGAGCAGTACTTC
CAWSGRGREYEQYF
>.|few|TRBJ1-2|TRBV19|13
TGTGCCAGTAGTCCCGGGACGGACTATGGCTACACCTTC
CASSPGTDYGYTF
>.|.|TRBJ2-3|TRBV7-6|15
TGTGCCAGCAGCTTAGCGGGGACTAGCACAGATACGCAGTATTTT
CASSLAGTSTDTQYF
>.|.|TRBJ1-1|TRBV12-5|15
TGTGCTAGTGGTTTGGTAGTAGGGGCGAACACTGAAGCTTTCTTT
CASGLVVGANTEAFF
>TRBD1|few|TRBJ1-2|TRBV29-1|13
TGCAGCGTTGATCGGCAGGGGGAGGACGGCTACACCTTC
CSVDRQGEDGYTF
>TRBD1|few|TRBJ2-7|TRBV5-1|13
TGCGCCAGCAGCTCCGGGACAGGCTACGAGCAGTACTTC
CASSSGTGYEQYF
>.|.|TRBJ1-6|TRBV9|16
TGTGCCAGCAGCGGGGGTGGGAACACCGAGAATTCACCCCTCCACTTT
CASSGGGNTENSPLHF
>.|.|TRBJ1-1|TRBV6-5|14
TGTGCCAGCAGTTTGGGACGGACGAACACTGAAGCTTTCTTT
CASSLGRTNTEAFF
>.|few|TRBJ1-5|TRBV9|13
TGTGCCAGCAGCGTAGAGAGTGATCAGCCCCAGCATTTT
CASSVESDQPQHF
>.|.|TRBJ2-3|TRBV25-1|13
TGTGCCAGCAGACCCGGGGGACCGGATACGCAGTATTTT
CASRPGGPDTQYF
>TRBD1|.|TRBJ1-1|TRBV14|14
TGTGCCAGCAGCCCCCGGACAGGGTACACTGAAGCTTTCTTT
CASSPRTGYTEAFF
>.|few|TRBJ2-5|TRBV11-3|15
TGTGCCAGCAGCTTAATCTTGCGGCTAAAAGAGACCCAGTACTTC
CASSLILRLKETQYF
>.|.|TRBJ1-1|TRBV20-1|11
TGCAGTGCTGGGGGTCCCACTGAAGCTTTCTTT
CSAGGPTEAFF
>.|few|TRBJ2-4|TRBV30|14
TGTGCCTGGGAGAATATCCCGTCCAAAAACATTCAGTACTTC
CAWENIPSKNIQYF
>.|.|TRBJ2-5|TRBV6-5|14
TGTGCCAGCAGTTACTCGAAAGGATGGGAGACCCAGTACTTC
CASSYSKGWETQYF
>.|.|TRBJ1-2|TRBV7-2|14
TGTGCCAGCAGCTCGGGACCGTCCTACTATGGCTACACCTTC
CASSSGPSYYGYTF
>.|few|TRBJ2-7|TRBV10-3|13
TGTGCCATCAGGGCCCCACCGGCCTACGAGCAGTACTTC
CAIRAPPAYEQYF
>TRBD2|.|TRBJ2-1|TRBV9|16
TGTGCCAGCAGCTTCGGACTAGCCGGGCGCGGGGCTGAGCAGTTCTTC
CASSFGLAGRGAEQFF
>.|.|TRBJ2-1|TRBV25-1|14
TGTGCCAGCAGTGAAGGGGATCGGGGAAGTGAGCAGTTCTTC
CASSEGDRGSEQFF
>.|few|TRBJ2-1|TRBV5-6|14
TGTGCCAGCAGCTGGCGTGGTTTGGGCAATGAGCAGTTCTTC
CASSWRGLGNEQFF
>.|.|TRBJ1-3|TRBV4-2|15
TGTGCCAGCAGCCAAGAATCAGTGGCGGGAAACACCATATATTTT
CASSQESVAGNTIYF
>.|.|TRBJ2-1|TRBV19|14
TGTGCCAGTAGTCCTCCGACATTTTACAATGAGCAGTTCTTC
CASSPPTFYNEQFF
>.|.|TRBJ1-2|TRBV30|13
TGTGCCTGGAGTGGGTTTCGAGACACCGGCTACACCTTC
CAWSGFRDTGYTF
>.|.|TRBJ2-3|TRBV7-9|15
TGTGCCAGCTCCCCCTACGGACAGAACCTAAATACGCAGTATTTT
CASSPYGQNLNTQYF
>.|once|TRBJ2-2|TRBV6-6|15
TGTGCCAGCAGCCCCCTGAAAGACAGCACCGGGGAGCTGTTTTTT
CASSPLKDSTGELFF
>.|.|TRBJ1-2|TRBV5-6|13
TGTGCCAGCAGCTCCGCCCTCCTTGGAGGCTACACCTTC
CASSSALLGGYTF
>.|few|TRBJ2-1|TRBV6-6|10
TGTGCCAGCGGATACAATGAGCAGTTCTTC
CASGYNEQFF
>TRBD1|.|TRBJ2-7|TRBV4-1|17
TGCGCCAGCAGCCAAGATCAAGGGACAGAACAGATCTACGAGCAGTACTTC
CASSQDQGTEQIYEQYF
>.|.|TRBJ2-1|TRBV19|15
TGTGCCAGTAGTATAGTCGGGACGGCAAACAATGAGCAGTTCTTC
CASSIVGTANNEQFF
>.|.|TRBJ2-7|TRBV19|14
TGTGCCAGTAGTACCCGACAGGACTCCTACGAGCAGTACTTC
CASSTRQDSYEQYF